Reported below is one T cell receptor (beta chain). Its antigen is currently unknown. These data are taken from a study of blood T cells in healthy people across ages. The donors, all healthy, were Caucasians living in Russia, aged about 6 to 95. This CDR3 is built from 18 residues. V shed 2 bases and J 7 bases; nucleotides not matched to a gene: 10. Germline V CDR1 and CDR2: LGHDT, YNNKEL (reference sequence). Findings of the study overall: There were more naive CD4+ cells and higher diversity in long-lived donors than in aged donors. Roughly linearly, TCR beta diversity per million T cells fell as age increased.

Alongside a J-beta primer mix, a sample-barcoded 5' primer served in a second PCR lasting roughly 6 to 12 cycles. TCRdb reanalysed the 5' RACE reads using MiXCR and keeps one entry per CDR3 protein. Found here are about 1 million distinct CDR3 sequences, roughly 45% of them singletons; the top ten hold around 18%. The chain uses TRBV3-1 and TRBJ2-4; 14 nucleotides align to TRBD2. The receptor was derived from a woman between 55 and 75 years old in good health. The sample consisted of blood. Here the CDR3 reads CASSQISGTSGSRNIQYF. The CDR3 DNA sequence: TGTGCCAGCAGCCAAATATCTGGGACTAGCGGGAGTAGGAACATTCAGTACTTC.